These 27 T cell receptor beta chains came from one sample sequenced in a study of shared clonotypes between healthy human individuals. Measured with immunoSEQ multiplex PCR; TCRdb has only the in-frame clones, and not every one. The table lists some 680,000 clones, 73% of them singletons, with roughly 1.9% in the top ten. Sample: memory CD4+ T cells sorted from blood. Regarding subset: CD45RA-negative fraction. Receptor source: a woman in her 30s in good health.

The CDR3 loop reads CATSRARTQYF. CDR3 DNA sequence: TGTGCCACCTCTCGGGCGCGTACGCAGTATTTT. V is TRBV27 and J is TRBJ2-3; the D is unclear. The V gene lost 10 bases and the J gene lost 8 bases, with 13 bases spanning the gap. The length of the CDR3 is 11 residues. Germline CDR1 MNHEY, CDR2 SMNVEV (reference sequence).

V is TRBV2 and J is TRBJ2-3; TRBD2 agrees at 7 bases. The CDR3 runs to 16 residues. Germline V gene lookup returns CDR1 SNHLY and CDR2 FYNNEI. V was pared by 6 bases and J by 4 bases, with 13 bases of the junction left unmatched. The CDR3 DNA reads as TGTGCCAGCAGGCCTACTAGCGTCTCCGCCCCAGATACGCAGTATTTT. Amino acids: CASRPTSVSAPDTQYF.

This clone was detected many times. The rearrangement links TRBV2 to TRBJ1-1; the D is unclear. The CDR3 consists of 12 residues. CDR1 SNHLY and CDR2 FYNNEI come from the germline V gene. Trimming pared 8 bases from V and 1 base from J, leaving 8 bases between. The CDR3 loop reads CASGRTNTEAFF. The DNA of the CDR3 is TGTGCCAGCGGGAGGACGAACACTGAAGCTTTCTTT. The variable domain in full, completed from reference TRBV2 and TRBJ1-1, reads EPEVTQTPSHQVTQMGQEVILRCVPISNHLYFYWYRQILGQKVEFLVSFYNNEISEKSEIFDDQFSVERPDGSNFTLKIRSTKLEDSAMYFCASGRTNTEAFFGQGTRLTVV.

This chain links TRBV6-1 with TRBJ1-2, with D tentatively TRBD1 (6 bases). Germline V gene lookup returns CDR1 MNHNS and CDR2 SASEGT. This CDR3 is 14 amino acids long. Trimming removed 6 bases from V and 4 bases from J, with 15 bases in between. The CDR3 loop is CASSPGTFGYGYTF. DNA for the CDR3: TGTGCCAGCAGCCCCGGGACATTCGGCTATGGCTACACCTTC.

In the case of this clone: The sample has other DNA sequences that encode this CDR3 too. This rearrangement joins TRBV6-6 to TRBJ2-3, with D unresolved. The CDR3 sequence is 13 residues long. Trimming shortened V by 4 bases and J by 1 base, and 6 bases separated the two germline ends. Germline CDR1 is MNHNY and CDR2 is SVGAGI (reference sequence). The DNA of the CDR3 is TGTGCCAGCAGTTTACCGGGCACAGATACGCAGTATTTT. Translating it yields CASSLPGTDTQYF.

The chain uses TRBV10-1 and TRBJ2-2; a weak D match, TRBD1 (6 bases). Germline CDR1 is WNHNN and CDR2 is SYGVQD (reference sequence). Trimming left V 6 bases short and J 0 bases short, with 8 bases between. This CDR3 comprises 14 residues. The CDR3 DNA reads as TGCGCCAGCAGAGGACAGACGAACACCGGGGAGCTGTTTTTT. The encoded protein is CASRGQTNTGELFF.

The CDR3 region has the DNA TGCGCCAGCAGAGACCCTTCCAGGGGTGGGAGCGGGGAGCTGTTTTTT. It codes for CASRDPSRGGSGELFF. The chain has TRBV5-1 and TRBJ2-2, with D possibly being TRBD1 (6 bases). Germline CDR1 SGHRS, CDR2 YFSETQ. Trimming shortened V by 5 bases and J by 7 bases, and 21 bases separated the two germline ends. The CDR3 totals 16 residues.

The V gene is TRBV6-5, the J gene TRBJ2-7; either TRBD1 or TRBD2 may fit D (6 bases each). Trimming stripped 0 bases from V and 3 bases from J, with 12 bases between. The length of the CDR3 is 15 residues. Per the germline V gene, CDR1 is MNHEY and CDR2 is SVGAGI. The CDR3 nucleotides are TGTGCCAGCAGTTACTCGTACAGGGACTTCTACGAGCAGTACTTC. It specifies CASSYSYRDFYEQYF.

The rearrangement joins TRBV28 to TRBJ2-2, with a weak D call TRBD2 (5 bases). V lost 4 bases, J lost 6 bases, and 15 bases lay in between. This CDR3 comprises 15 residues. Germline CDR1 reads MDHEN; CDR2 reads SYDVKM. The CDR3 sequence: CASSSVLERAGELFF. The CDR3 DNA reads TGTGCCAGCAGTTCGGTCCTCGAGAGGGCCGGGGAGCTGTTTTTT.

The J gene is TRBJ1-2, the V gene TRBV6-5; no reliable D call. Trimming shortened V by 8 bases and J by 4 bases, and 11 bases separated the two germline ends. CDR3 length equals 12 residues. Looked up from germline, CDR1 is MNHEY and CDR2 is SVGAGI. The CDR3: CASARPGYGYTF. The CDR3 bases are TGTGCCAGCGCAAGACCGGGCTATGGCTACACCTTC.

J is TRBJ2-3 and V is TRBV6-1; TRBD2 matches at 8 bases. The germline CDR1 and CDR2 sequences are MNHNS and SASEGT. The CDR3 runs 14 residues. Trimming cost V 5 bases and J 1 base; bases outside gene matches: 2. For the CDR3, the DNA is TGTGCCAGCAGTTTTAGCGGGGGCACAGATACGCAGTATTTT. Its protein product is CASSFSGGTDTQYF.

This sequence joins TRBV19 and TRBJ2-7, with D perhaps TRBD1 or TRBD2 (5 bases each). CDR3 length: 14 residues. Germline V CDR1 and CDR2: LNHDA, SQIVND (reference sequence). Trimming shortened V by 5 bases and J by 1 base, and 12 bases separated the two germline ends. The CDR3 DNA reads TGTGCCAGTAGTGAACGGGACGCTTCCTACGAGCAGTACTTC. This gives the protein CASSERDASYEQYF.

This clone was counted only a few times. The chain couples TRBV2 to TRBJ2-3; perhaps TRBD2 as D (6 bases). Germline loops: CDR1 SNHLY, CDR2 FYNNEI. The CDR3 spans 15 residues. Trimming cost V 4 bases and J 4 bases, with 15 bases left between them. In nucleotides, the CDR3 is TGTGCCAGCAGTGGACTAGTCGGTGTCTCAGATACGCAGTATTTT. As protein: CASSGLVGVSDTQYF.

The chain employs TRBV5-1 and TRBJ2-5, with TRBD1 as a possible D gene (5 bases). Trimming stripped 4 bases from V and 9 bases from J, with 10 bases between. This CDR3 has 11 residues. Germline-derived CDR1 and CDR2 are SGHRS and YFSETQ. The CDR3 nucleotides are TGCGCCAGCAGCCAGGACACGGCCCAGTACTTC. It is translated as CASSQDTAQYF. Supplemented by reference TRBV5-1 and TRBJ2-5, the full variable domain reads KAGVTQTPRYLIKTRGQQVTLSCSPISGHRSVSWYQQTPGQGLQFLFEYFSETQRNKGNFPGRFSGRQFSNSRSEMNVSTLELGDSALYLCASSQDTAQYFGPGTRLLVL.

In its sample, this clone was seen a few times. J is TRBJ1-2 and V is TRBV5-1; the match to TRBD1 covers 7 bases. With V trimmed by 4 bases and J by 6 bases, 9 bases remained unmatched. CDR3 length equals 14 residues. Looked up from germline, CDR1 is SGHRS and CDR2 is YFSETQ. In DNA form, the CDR3 reads TGCGCCAGCAGCGTCCACAGGGGATCGGATGGCTACACCTTC. It specifies CASSVHRGSDGYTF.

This clone has only a few counts. The rearrangement uses TRBV28 and TRBJ1-1; D uncertain. The CDR3 is 14 residues long. From germline, CDR1 is MDHEN and CDR2 SYDVKM. V was cut by 3 bases and J by 4 bases, with 12 bases left in between. CDR3 nucleotides: TGTGCCAGCAGTTTGACACCCCGGACCACTGAAGCTTTCTTT. Residues: CASSLTPRTTEAFF.

V is TRBV29-1 and J is TRBJ2-3; 7 bases line up with TRBD1. This CDR3 comprises 13 residues. CDR1 SQVTM and CDR2 ANQGSEA come from the germline V gene. J was trimmed by 5 bases and V by 4 bases; bases with no gene match: 6. The CDR3, as DNA: TGCAGCGTTGTTACAGGGGTCCGAGATACGCAGTATTTT. It encodes CSVVTGVRDTQYF.

The chain carries TRBV5-1 and TRBJ2-7; TRBD2 might be the D (5 bases). This CDR3 region has 14 residues. Germline V CDR1 and CDR2: SGHRS, YFSETQ. V lost 7 bases, J lost 2 bases, and 16 bases lay in between. The CDR3 region has the DNA TGCGCCAGCTCGACCGGTGGACTGGCCTACGAGCAGTACTTC. Protein sequence: CASSTGGLAYEQYF. Supplemented by reference TRBV5-1 and TRBJ2-7, the full variable domain reads KAGVTQTPRYLIKTRGQQVTLSCSPISGHRSVSWYQQTPGQGLQFLFEYFSETQRNKGNFPGRFSGRQFSNSRSEMNVSTLELGDSALYLCASSTGGLAYEQYFGPGTRLTVT.

This sequence joins TRBV11-2 and TRBJ1-2; 9 nucleotides match TRBD1. The CDR3 covers 16 residues. CDR1 is SGHAT and CDR2 is FQNNGV in the germline V gene. Trimming removed 1 base from V and 4 bases from J; junction bases left unmatched: 7. The CDR3 spells CASSLAYRGPIYGYTF. The CDR3 DNA is TGTGCCAGCAGCTTAGCGTACAGGGGGCCAATCTATGGCTACACCTTC.

The CDR3 DNA sequence: TGTGCCAGCAGTTTGTCAGGGTTCGGCGGCTACGAGCAGTACTTC. Residues: CASSLSGFGGYEQYF. The gene calls are TRBV28 and TRBJ2-7, with D maybe TRBD1 (5 bases). V shed 3 bases and J shed 3 bases, with 15 bases lying between them. Germline assignment: CDR1 MDHEN and CDR2 SYDVKM. This CDR3 is built from 15 residues.

Note on this clone: The same CDR3 is also encoded by other DNA sequences in this sample. This chain connects TRBV5-1 to TRBJ1-1, with TRBD1 matching 7 bases. The V gene's germline CDR1 is SGHRS and CDR2 YFSETQ. This CDR3 is 14 amino acids long. V was pared by 4 bases and J by 1 base, with 4 bases of the junction left unmatched. The CDR3 DNA reads TGCGCCAGCAGCAAGGGGACAGAGAACACTGAAGCTTTCTTT. Translated, it gives CASSKGTENTEAFF.

CDR3 protein: CASSRDIRATNEKLFF. The CDR3 nucleotides read TGTGCCAGCAGCCGGGACATTCGAGCGACTAATGAAAAACTGTTTTTT. The chain couples TRBV9 to TRBJ1-4, with D perhaps matching TRBD1 (6 bases). Germline CDR1 SGDLS, CDR2 YYNGEE. Trimming removed 4 bases at V and 2 bases at J, with 15 bases between. This CDR3 has 16 amino acids.

This chain joins TRBV28 and TRBJ2-7, with D maybe TRBD1 (6 bases). With 4 bases removed from V and 2 bases from J, the gap between germline ends came to 18 bases. There are 16 residues in the CDR3. CDR1 is MDHEN, CDR2 SYDVKM, per germline. CDR3 sequence reads: CASSSPGTSLTYEQYF. For the CDR3, the DNA is TGTGCCAGCAGTTCCCCCGGGACATCCCTTACCTACGAGCAGTACTTC.

The chain joins TRBV28 to TRBJ2-2; D is unclear. V dropped 3 bases and J dropped 6 bases, with 5 bases sitting between them. The CDR3 consists of 12 residues. CDR1 MDHEN and CDR2 SYDVKM come from the germline V gene. CDR3 amino acids: CASSFWSGELFF. The CDR3 nucleotides are TGTGCCAGCAGTTTCTGGTCCGGGGAGCTGTTTTTT.

The chain carries TRBV2 and TRBJ2-7; D is perhaps TRBD1 (6 bases). V was trimmed by 6 bases and J by 4 bases, leaving 19 bases between them. Germline CDR1 SNHLY, CDR2 FYNNEI. The CDR3 has 15 residues. In nucleotides, the CDR3 is TGTGCCAGCAGCAACACAGGGTACATACTTTACGAGCAGTACTTC. This sequence encodes CASSNTGYILYEQYF.

V and J are TRBV2 and TRBJ2-2, with D unclear. The germline gives CDR1 SNHLY, CDR2 FYNNEI. The V and J ends lost 3 bases and 6 bases respectively, with 5 bases between them. The CDR3 is 12 amino acids. CDR3 region: CASSEFAGELFF. The CDR3 nucleotides are TGTGCCAGCAGTGAGTTCGCCGGGGAGCTGTTTTTT.

This clone was counted ten times or more. This sequence joins TRBV6-1 and TRBJ1-2; 9 bases align to TRBD1. Unmatched junction bases numbered 8, after V lost 3 bases and J lost 0 bases. CDR1 is MNHNS, CDR2 SASEGT, per germline. The CDR3 length is 17 residues. The CDR3 here is CASSDYRGPDSNYGYTF. The CDR3, as DNA: TGTGCCAGCAGTGATTACAGGGGGCCTGATTCTAACTATGGCTACACCTTC.